Below are 6 T cell receptor beta chains sequenced from a single sample in a study of blood T cell repertoires in COVID-19. Data came from immunoSEQ multiplex PCR; TCRdb stores just in-frame clones and leaves some out. Here the sample spans roughly 61,000 clones, about 84% being singletons. Sequencing was performed on peripheral blood. The source of these receptors is a man aged 40-49 years with active COVID-19.

V usage is TRBV30 and J usage is TRBJ2-1; 9 bases are shared with TRBD2. From germline, CDR1 is GTSNPN and CDR2 SVGIG (reference sequence). V was pared by 1 base and J by 8 bases, with 9 bases of the junction left unmatched. The CDR3 is 15 amino acids. The CDR3 nucleotides are TGTGCCTGGAGTGAGGGGCTAGCGGGAATCGATGAGCAGTTCTTC. Translated, it gives CAWSEGLAGIDEQFF. The variable domain in full, completed from reference TRBV30 and TRBJ2-1, reads SQTIHQWPATLVQPVGSPLSLECTVEGTSNPNLYWYRQAAGRGLQLLFYSVGIGQISSEVPQNLSASRPQDRQFILSSKKLLLSDSGFYLCAWSEGLAGIDEQFFGPGTRLTVL.

This clone is a singleton in its sample. The chain is built from TRBV4-1 and TRBJ2-3, with 13 bases identical to TRBD2. J gave up 2 bases and V 1 base, and 3 bases lay outside the gene matches. Germline CDR1 MGHRA, CDR2 YSYEKL. The CDR3 is 17 amino acids. CDR3 nucleotide sequence: TGCGCCAGCAGCCAAGGGACTAGCGGGAGAAACACAGATACGCAGTATTTT. It specifies CASSQGTSGRNTDTQYF.

The genes are TRBV6-5 and TRBJ1-3, with D unclear. V lost 6 bases and J 0 bases, leaving 12 bases between the germline ends. The CDR3 length is 15 residues. CDR1 is MNHEY and CDR2 is SVGAGI in the germline V gene. The CDR3 DNA follows: TGTGCCAGCAGCCGACTGATGAGCTCTGGAAACACCATATATTTT. This translates into CASSRLMSSGNTIYF.

V is TRBV28 and J is TRBJ2-1; TRBD2 aligns across 9 bases. The trim removed 7 bases at V and 6 bases at J, leaving 10 bases unmatched. The CDR3 spans 15 residues. Germline V gives CDR1 MDHEN, CDR2 SYDVKM. The CDR3 spells CASTPGSGRFNEQFF. In nucleotides, the CDR3 is TGTGCCAGCACCCCCGGCAGCGGGAGGTTCAATGAGCAGTTCTTC.

The rearrangement uses TRBV30 and TRBJ2-2; maybe TRBD2 (6 bases). The ends were cut back, 2 bases at V and 5 bases at J, with 9 bases in the middle. The CDR3 has 13 amino acids. The V gene's germline CDR1 is GTSNPN and CDR2 SVGIG (reference sequence). The CDR3 bases are TGTGCCTGGAGTAAACGGGAGACCGGGGAGCTGTTTTTT. It specifies CAWSKRETGELFF.

This clone was observed a few times. The chain joins TRBV5-1 to TRBJ1-6, with 7 bases aligning to TRBD1. Trimming cost V 4 bases and J 5 bases; bases outside gene matches: 0. The CDR3 totals 13 residues. The germline gives CDR1 SGHRS, CDR2 YFSETQ. CDR3 in DNA: TGCGCCAGCAGCACAGGGGATAATTCACCCCTCCACTTT. Amino acids: CASSTGDNSPLHF.